This is a list of T cell receptor beta chains from one sample in a study of early T cells in non-severe SARS-CoV-2 infection. MiXCR, run by TCRdb on the 5' RACE reads, gives a single entry per CDR3 protein. The profile shows over 60,000 distinct CDR3 sequences, around 14% of them singletons. Sequenced: whole blood. These receptors were obtained from an adult who was a healthcare worker with PCR-confirmed SARS-CoV-2 infection or an uninfected control (not recorded which). Each CDR3 is given with its conserved first and last residue. Each record gives: V gene, J gene, CDR3 protein.

>TRBV29-1|TRBJ2-4
CSVAPPTGKNIQYF
>TRBV12-3/TRBV12-4|TRBJ2-5
CASSLDGAEETQYF
>TRBV12-3/TRBV12-4|TRBJ1-5
CASSFELGQPQHF
>TRBV12-3/TRBV12-4|TRBJ1-5
CASRKTGLNQPQHF
>TRBV9|TRBJ2-2
CASSVGLAGVPNTGELFF
>TRBV28|TRBJ2-2
CASKLGLSGTGELFF
>TRBV29-1|TRBJ2-1
CSGGPGLGGNEQFF
>TRBV2|TRBJ2-2
CASSDPGQGAAWKLFF
>TRBV27|TRBJ2-2
CASSLGGGELFF
>TRBV7-9|TRBJ1-3
CASSLRGASGNTIYF
>TRBV7-2|TRBJ2-5
CASSLGSGRETQYF
>TRBV20-1|TRBJ2-5
CSASLGQETQYF